This TCR beta chain was sequenced in a study of T cell changes during pregnancy in multiple sclerosis. V lost 5 bases and J lost 2, with 11 bases in between. This CDR3 contains 14 residues. The germline V gene encodes CDR1 SGHNT and CDR2 YENEEA. Some clones are missing from TCRdb's copy, which holds only in-frame ones; the method was immunoSEQ multiplex PCR. The table records about 33,000 clones, around 93% of them present only once. Source: CD4+ T cells from peripheral blood mononuclear cells, taken in the third trimester of pregnancy. This sequence was found in a female donor in good health, enrolled as a control in a pregnancy study. V and J are TRBV11-3 and TRBJ2-3, with D possibly matching TRBD2 (6 bases). The CDR3 nucleotides read TGTGCCAGCAGCAATGGGGGGAACACAGATACGCAGTATTTT. Its translation is CASSNGGNTDTQYF.